This T cell receptor (beta chain) is drawn from a study of CD8+CD57+ T cells in acquired aplastic anemia. Whole-study findings and limits: Around 29 CD8+ CDR3 sequences were shared between patients and controls.

As regards this clonotype: The antigen remains unidentified.

The CDR3 is made up of 17 amino acids. Germline values: CDR1 SGHRS, CDR2 YFSETQ. Trimming cost V 0 bases and J 1 base, with 16 bases left between them. The authors sequenced patients whose flow cytometry had shown CD8+CD57+ cell expansion. Every patient presented with severe acquired aplastic anemia. At blood sampling, none of the patients had yet received therapy. Genomic DNA provided the template from which TCR beta VDJ and CDR3 profiles were obtained. TCRdb ran MiXCR on the reads and lists one entry per CDR3 protein. Among over 150,000 distinct CDR3 sequences listed, 71% were seen once. The genes are TRBV5-1 and TRBJ2-5; no clear D. Sequenced sample: sorted CD4+, CD8+, or CD8+CD57+ T cells (not recorded which) from PBMCs. The clonotype comes from a human donor with aplastic anemia. CDR3 protein: CASSLVSASVVQETQYF. CDR3 DNA: TGCGCCAGCAGCTTGGTTTCTGCGAGCGTCGTCCAAGAGACCCAGTACTTC.